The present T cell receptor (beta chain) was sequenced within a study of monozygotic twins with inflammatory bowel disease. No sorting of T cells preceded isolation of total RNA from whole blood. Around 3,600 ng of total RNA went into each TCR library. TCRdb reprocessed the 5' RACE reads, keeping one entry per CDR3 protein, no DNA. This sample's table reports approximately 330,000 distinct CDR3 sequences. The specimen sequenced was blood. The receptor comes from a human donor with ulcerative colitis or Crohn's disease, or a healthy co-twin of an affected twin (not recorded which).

CDR3 sequence: CASSKGWDSNQPQHF. The chain uses TRBV28 and TRBJ1-5. CDR3 size: 15 residues. Germline CDR1 and CDR2: MDHEN and SYDVKM. The whole variable domain, filled in from reference TRBV28 and TRBJ1-5, reads DVKVTQSSRYLVKRTGEKVFLECVQDMDHENMFWYRQDPGLGLRLIYFSYDVKMKEKGDIPEGYSVSREKKERFSLILESASTNQTSMYLCASSKGWDSNQPQHFGDGTRLSIL.